This T cell receptor beta chain comes out of a study of identical twins. The CDR3 has 15 amino acids. V lost 6 bases, J lost 2 bases, and 6 bases stayed unmatched. Germline-derived CDR1 and CDR2 are MNHEY and SMNVEV (reference sequence). Template switching introduced a universal primer site, and the cDNA bore unique molecular identifiers. TCRdb analysed the 5' RACE reads with MiXCR anew, one entry per CDR3 protein. The data show roughly 350,000 distinct CDR3 sequences, 9% to 15% seen once. Overall study results and limits: Models predicted too little out-of-frame TCR alpha sharing in monozygotic twins. Cord blood beta clonotypes that were abundant carried fewer insertions, and memory repertoires showed no such trend. Sequences that were beta out-of-frame showed weaker excess twin sharing.

About this clonotype: Its antigen is as yet unknown.

The sample was also reused in another study, on yellow fever vaccine responses in identical twins.

The clonotype originates from a woman younger than 35 in good health. This chain connects TRBV27 to TRBJ2-3, with 9 bases lining up with TRBD1. The material sequenced was CD8+ T cells sorted from blood. In DNA form, the CDR3 reads TGTGCCAGCAGGCTCCGGGACAGGGACACAGATACGCAGTATTTT. Translating gives CASRLRDRDTDTQYF.